This record covers a single TCR beta chain. The data stem from a study of blood T cell repertoires in COVID-19. This study enrolled people aged roughly 18 to 90 from roughly 22 US geographic areas. This table comes from immunoSEQ multiplex PCR, and its TCRdb copy is limited to in-frame clones, with some not included. The sample shows approximately 300,000 clones, around nine tenths of them seen only once. The receptor's source is a woman aged 25 to 45 who had recovered from COVID-19. The sample comprised PBMCs or T cells enriched from blood (not recorded which).

The CDR3 region is CASSQEAVDGQQTQYF. The CDR3 region has the DNA TGCGCCAGCAGCCAAGAGGCGGTAGATGGCCAGCAGACCCAGTACTTC. This chain uses TRBV4-3 with TRBJ2-5, with D hard to call. This CDR3 comprises 16 residues. Germline CDR1 reads LGHNA; CDR2 reads YSLEER. V was clipped by 0 bases and J by 6 bases, with 17 bases between them.